Listed below are T cell receptor beta chains from one sample, sequenced in a study of neurological immune-mediated disorders. TCRdb ran MiXCR on the 5' RACE reads and lists one entry per CDR3 protein. This table holds roughly 80,000 distinct CDR3 sequences, about 9.7% found once. Sequencing was done on a sample of PBMCs. These receptors originate from a man aged 50-59 years in good health. Both conserved end residues are part of each CDR3. Each record gives: D gene, V gene, J gene, clone size, CDR3 DNA, CDR3 protein. A D gene is named only where the DNA matches it firmly. Size is omitted from some rows. Given values are once, few, many or a class for expanded clones.

d_gene: TRBD1
v_gene: TRBV27
j_gene: TRBJ1-5
abundance: many
CDR3nt: TGTGCCAGCAGTATTACAGGGGCGCGACAGCCCCAGCATTTT
CDR3aa: CASSITGARQPQHF

d_gene: TRBD2
v_gene: TRBV7-9
j_gene: TRBJ2-7
abundance: -
CDR3nt: TGTGCCAGCAGCACCGCTAGCGGGAAGCGCTCCTACGAGCAGTACTTC
CDR3aa: CASSTASGKRSYEQYF

d_gene: TRBD1
v_gene: TRBV14
j_gene: TRBJ2-3
abundance: -
CDR3nt: TGTGCCAGCAGCAGAGGGACAGCCACAGATACGCAGTATTTT
CDR3aa: CASSRGTATDTQYF

d_gene: -
v_gene: TRBV20-1
j_gene: TRBJ1-1
abundance: -
CDR3nt: TGCAGTGCTAATAACATGACGGAGGGTCCTTGGTCTCGCCCAGCTTTCTTT
CDR3aa: CSANNMTEGPWSRPAFF

d_gene: -
v_gene: TRBV12-3/TRBV12-4
j_gene: TRBJ1-4
abundance: many
CDR3nt: TGTGCCAGCGGCGGATCTAATGAAAAACTGTTTTTT
CDR3aa: CASGGSNEKLFF

d_gene: -
v_gene: TRBV4-1
j_gene: TRBJ2-2
abundance: many
CDR3nt: TGCGCCAGCAGAGACCAGCGGAACACCGGGGAGCTGTTTTTT
CDR3aa: CASRDQRNTGELFF

d_gene: -
v_gene: TRBV20-1
j_gene: TRBJ1-5
abundance: many
CDR3nt: TGCAGTGCCACACCGGGATATGGGGGATTCCAGCCCCAGCATTTT
CDR3aa: CSATPGYGGFQPQHF

d_gene: -
v_gene: TRBV28
j_gene: TRBJ2-7
abundance: many
CDR3nt: TGTGCCAGCAGTTTCCAAGCGGGCAGCAGCTACGAGCAGTACTTC
CDR3aa: CASSFQAGSSYEQYF

d_gene: TRBD2
v_gene: TRBV27
j_gene: TRBJ2-3
abundance: many
CDR3nt: TGTGCCAGCAGTTTATACAGCGGGAGCATGACAGATACGCAGTATTTT
CDR3aa: CASSLYSGSMTDTQYF

d_gene: -
v_gene: TRBV12-3/TRBV12-4
j_gene: TRBJ2-7
abundance: many
CDR3nt: TGTGCCAGCAGTTTATCAGCAGGGTTGAGATCCTACGAGCAGTACTTC
CDR3aa: CASSLSAGLRSYEQYF

d_gene: -
v_gene: TRBV11-2
j_gene: TRBJ2-7
abundance: -
CDR3nt: TGTGCCAGCAGCCAAGAGGGTTACGAGCAGTACTTC
CDR3aa: CASSQEGYEQYF

d_gene: -
v_gene: TRBV7-9
j_gene: TRBJ1-5
abundance: many
CDR3nt: TGTGCCAGCAGCTTGGGGGGCGCGGTTCAGCCCCAGCATTTT
CDR3aa: CASSLGGAVQPQHF

d_gene: -
v_gene: TRBV20-1
j_gene: TRBJ2-1
abundance: many
CDR3nt: TGCAGTGCAATCAGGGTCCCGACAGAAAAATACAATGAGCAGTTCTTC
CDR3aa: CSAIRVPTEKYNEQFF

d_gene: -
v_gene: TRBV10-3
j_gene: TRBJ1-3
abundance: many
CDR3nt: TGTGCCATCAGCAAGGAAAGCTCTGGAAACACCATATATTTT
CDR3aa: CAISKESSGNTIYF

d_gene: -
v_gene: TRBV20-1
j_gene: TRBJ2-7
abundance: many
CDR3nt: TGCAGTGCTAGTCGACAGAGTCCCTACGAGCAGTACTTC
CDR3aa: CSASRQSPYEQYF

d_gene: -
v_gene: TRBV10-3
j_gene: TRBJ2-2
abundance: many
CDR3nt: TGTGCCATCAGTGAGGAGGGTCTGAACACCGGGGAGCTGTTTTTT
CDR3aa: CAISEEGLNTGELFF

d_gene: TRBD1
v_gene: TRBV28
j_gene: TRBJ1-1
abundance: many
CDR3nt: TGTGCCAGCAGTCCTACAGGGGATTTGATGAACACTGAAGCTTTCTTT
CDR3aa: CASSPTGDLMNTEAFF

d_gene: -
v_gene: TRBV5-1
j_gene: TRBJ2-4
abundance: few
CDR3nt: TGCGCCCGACGGTCCCGCCCCGGGATCAAGTACTTC
CDR3aa: CARRSRPGIKYF

d_gene: TRBD1
v_gene: TRBV7-2
j_gene: TRBJ2-1
abundance: few
CDR3nt: TGTGCCAGCAACCGGCGGGGACAGGGCTACAATGAGCAGTTCTTC
CDR3aa: CASNRRGQGYNEQFF

d_gene: -
v_gene: TRBV12-5
j_gene: TRBJ1-1
abundance: many
CDR3nt: TGTGCTAGTGGTTTGATCGGGAACACTGAAGCTTTCTTT
CDR3aa: CASGLIGNTEAFF

d_gene: -
v_gene: TRBV3-1
j_gene: TRBJ2-7
abundance: many
CDR3nt: TGTGCCAGCAGCCACCGTACCTACGAGCAGTACTTC
CDR3aa: CASSHRTYEQYF

d_gene: -
v_gene: TRBV5-1
j_gene: TRBJ2-2
abundance: many
CDR3nt: TGCGCCAGCAGCTTGGACAGGGCCACCGGGGAGCTGTTTTTT
CDR3aa: CASSLDRATGELFF

d_gene: -
v_gene: TRBV20-1
j_gene: TRBJ1-5
abundance: many
CDR3nt: TGCAGTGCTAGTAGGGATTTCAATCAGCCCCAGCATTTT
CDR3aa: CSASRDFNQPQHF

d_gene: -
v_gene: TRBV6-2/TRBV6-3
j_gene: TRBJ1-5
abundance: many
CDR3nt: TGTGCCAGCAGTTACTCCAGGCAGCCCCAGCATTTT
CDR3aa: CASSYSRQPQHF

d_gene: TRBD2
v_gene: TRBV5-1
j_gene: TRBJ2-2
abundance: many
CDR3nt: TGCGCCAGCAGCTTAACTAGCGGGAGTATCGGGGAGCTGTTTTTT
CDR3aa: CASSLTSGSIGELFF

d_gene: TRBD1
v_gene: TRBV20-1
j_gene: TRBJ2-1
abundance: many
CDR3nt: TGCAGTGCTACTGGGACAGGGGAAGTCGTGGGCTCCTACAATGAGCAGTTCTTC
CDR3aa: CSATGTGEVVGSYNEQFF

d_gene: TRBD1
v_gene: TRBV2
j_gene: TRBJ1-5
abundance: many
CDR3nt: TGTGCCAGCAGTGAAACCGGGACAGGGGGAAAACAGCCCCAGCATTTT
CDR3aa: CASSETGTGGKQPQHF

d_gene: -
v_gene: TRBV20-1
j_gene: TRBJ1-3
abundance: -
CDR3nt: TGCAGTGCTAGACTACAGGGTTCTGGAAACACCATATATTTT
CDR3aa: CSARLQGSGNTIYF

d_gene: -
v_gene: TRBV9
j_gene: TRBJ1-2
abundance: many
CDR3nt: TGTGCCAGCTCACCCTCCGTGGGCAGGGTGAACTATGGCTACACCTTC
CDR3aa: CASSPSVGRVNYGYTF

d_gene: TRBD2
v_gene: TRBV6-5
j_gene: TRBJ2-3
abundance: -
CDR3nt: TGTGCCAGCAGTTACGGGGGAGGGCCGCATACGCAGTATTTT
CDR3aa: CASSYGGGPHTQYF

d_gene: -
v_gene: TRBV7-3
j_gene: TRBJ2-7
abundance: many
CDR3nt: TGTGCCAGCAGCTTAATGGACTACTCCGAGCAGTACTTC
CDR3aa: CASSLMDYSEQYF

d_gene: TRBD1
v_gene: TRBV12-3/TRBV12-4
j_gene: TRBJ1-1
abundance: many
CDR3nt: TGTGCCAGTTTTGACAGGGGTAACACTGAAGCTTTCTTT
CDR3aa: CASFDRGNTEAFF

d_gene: -
v_gene: TRBV28
j_gene: TRBJ2-3
abundance: many
CDR3nt: TGTGCCAGCAGTGGGACCAGCACAGATACGCAGTATTTT
CDR3aa: CASSGTSTDTQYF

d_gene: TRBD2
v_gene: TRBV20-1
j_gene: TRBJ2-5
abundance: many
CDR3nt: TGCAGTGCTCCCCTAGCGGGGGGGTACCAAGAGACCCAGTACTTC
CDR3aa: CSAPLAGGYQETQYF

d_gene: -
v_gene: TRBV19
j_gene: TRBJ2-7
abundance: -
CDR3nt: TGTGCCAGTAGTATAGGGCCGAACTTCCACTACGAGCAGTACTTC
CDR3aa: CASSIGPNFHYEQYF

d_gene: -
v_gene: TRBV3-1
j_gene: TRBJ1-4
abundance: many
CDR3nt: TGTGCCAGCAGCCAAGATAGGAAGCTGTTTTTT
CDR3aa: CASSQDRKLFF

d_gene: -
v_gene: TRBV20-1
j_gene: TRBJ1-2
abundance: many
CDR3nt: TGCAGTGCCGACCCCGGGTGGACCCCGGTTGAAGTCGGAGGCTACACCTTC
CDR3aa: CSADPGWTPVEVGGYTF

d_gene: TRBD1
v_gene: TRBV5-6
j_gene: TRBJ2-3
abundance: many
CDR3nt: TGTGCCAGCAGCTTGGTAGGGGACAGGGTAGCAGATACGCAGTATTTT
CDR3aa: CASSLVGDRVADTQYF

d_gene: -
v_gene: TRBV15
j_gene: TRBJ2-1
abundance: many
CDR3nt: TGTGCCACCAGCAGAGATCTAAAAGGATCAATCACTTACAATGAGCAGTTCTTC
CDR3aa: CATSRDLKGSITYNEQFF

d_gene: -
v_gene: TRBV7-2
j_gene: TRBJ2-7
abundance: many
CDR3nt: TGTGCCAGCAGCTTAGCGTTGCTCGCTTCCTACGAGCAGTACTTC
CDR3aa: CASSLALLASYEQYF

d_gene: -
v_gene: TRBV12-3/TRBV12-4
j_gene: TRBJ2-7
abundance: many
CDR3nt: TGTGCCAGCAGTTTAGCGGGGCAGATGAGGAACTACGAGCAGTACTTC
CDR3aa: CASSLAGQMRNYEQYF

d_gene: -
v_gene: TRBV7-9
j_gene: TRBJ2-7
abundance: few
CDR3nt: TGTGCCGGGGGAAGCGGGCACACCACCTACGAGCAGTACTTC
CDR3aa: CAGGSGHTTYEQYF

d_gene: -
v_gene: TRBV29-1
j_gene: TRBJ2-5
abundance: many
CDR3nt: TGCATCCTTCTCACAGGGAAAGAGACCCAGTACTTC
CDR3aa: CILLTGKETQYF

d_gene: -
v_gene: TRBV20-1
j_gene: TRBJ2-3
abundance: many
CDR3nt: TGCAGTGCTAAGCTCCTGGGGCGGAGCACAGATACGCAGTATTTT
CDR3aa: CSAKLLGRSTDTQYF

d_gene: TRBD2
v_gene: TRBV12-3/TRBV12-4
j_gene: TRBJ2-3
abundance: many
CDR3nt: TGTGCCAGCTCACGGGGAGGGCGCACAGATACGCAGTATTTT
CDR3aa: CASSRGGRTDTQYF